This TCR beta chain was sequenced for a study of CD8 T cells in Susac syndrome. Study context: Within the sequenced Susac syndrome patient group, six exhibited active disease and about 8 were in remission. Intravenous immunoglobulin alone or corticosteroids were being given to patients with Susac syndrome at blood draw, unless they were therapy-naive.

Trimming cost V 4 bases and J 8 bases, with 20 bases left between them. The V gene's germline CDR1 is SGHAT and CDR2 FQNNGV. The CDR3 has 15 residues. Negative magnetic isolation gave CD8+ and CD4+ cells; FACS enriched CD8+ TEMRA. Random hexamers were used to reverse transcribe the RNA input (about 0.5 to 1 ug). The method of amplification for TCR beta CDR3 was immunoSEQ multiplex PCR, covering 54 Vbeta and 13 Jbeta. In TCRdb, the immunoSEQ multiplex PCR reads were re-called with MiXCR into one record per CDR3 protein. The sample lists more than 95,000 distinct CDR3 sequences, 90% to 95% occurring once.

Sequencing used CD8+ T cells from PBMCs. The chain links TRBV11-2 to TRBJ1-1; possibly TRBD1 for D (6 bases). The sequence derives from a human donor with Susac syndrome. DNA of the CDR3: TGTGCCAGCAGCTCGGGACCGGGACACGGACGAGAAGCTTTCTTT. This encodes CASSSGPGHGREAFF.